The rows below give T cell receptor beta chains drawn from one sample of a study. TCRdb itself ran the RT-PCR reads through MiXCR, one entry per CDR3 protein. The sample lists about 680,000 distinct CDR3 sequences; 12% to 15% were seen once. The material sequenced was memory CD4+ T cells from blood. These receptors were collected from a female donor in good health, serving as a healthy control. The CDR3 runs from the conserved cysteine through the conserved F or W. Fields, in order: D gene, CDR3 length, clone size, V gene, J gene, CDR3 protein, CDR3 DNA. D genes are given only for firm matches. Clone size is stated in some rows and not others, as once, few, many or a class when expanded.

>NA|10|NA|TRBV9|TRBJ2-7
CASRAYEQYF
TGTGCCAGCAGGGCTTACGAGCAGTACTTC
>NA|14|few|TRBV15|TRBJ1-1
CATSSDRVNTEAFF
TGTGCCACCAGCAGTGATAGGGTGAACACTGAAGCTTTCTTT
>NA|17|few|TRBV6-2/TRBV6-3|TRBJ2-7
CASCQQSRGIHPYEQYF
TGTGCCAGCTGTCAACAAAGCCGGGGCATCCACCCCTACGAGCAGTACTTC
>TRBD2|16|few|TRBV7-6|TRBJ2-7
CASSPGTSGSIYEQYF
TGTGCCAGCAGCCCAGGGACTAGCGGGAGTATCTACGAGCAGTACTTC
>NA|14|many|TRBV10-3|TRBJ2-3
CATGGIQSTDTQYF
TGTGCCACCGGGGGTATTCAGAGCACAGATACGCAGTATTTT
>NA|15|NA|TRBV7-2|TRBJ1-3
CASSLAQYSGNTIYF
TGTGCCAGCAGCTTAGCCCAATACTCTGGAAACACCATATATTTT
>TRBD1|19|NA|TRBV6-2/TRBV6-3|TRBJ2-4
CASSYGGQGNPWGKNIQYF
TGTGCCAGCAGTTACGGGGGACAGGGGAATCCTTGGGGCAAAAACATTCAGTACTTC
>NA|16|NA|TRBV6-6|TRBJ2-3
CASSYLGASNTDTQYF
TGTGCCAGCAGTTATTTGGGAGCGAGCAATACAGATACGCAGTATTTT
>TRBD1|15|NA|TRBV5-5|TRBJ2-7
CASSLVTGGFYEQYF
TGTGCCAGCAGCTTGGTGACAGGGGGGTTCTACGAGCAGTACTTC
>TRBD1|16|NA|TRBV7-9|TRBJ2-2
CASSLEQGMNTGELFF
TGTGCCAGCAGCTTAGAACAGGGGATGAACACCGGGGAGCTGTTTTTT
>NA|13|NA|TRBV7-2|TRBJ1-2
CASSLVESNPYTF
TGTGCCAGCAGCTTAGTAGAGTCTAACCCCTACACCTTC
>NA|15|NA|TRBV4-2|TRBJ1-2
CASSQPRQADYGYTF
TGTGCCAGCAGCCAACCTCGACAGGCAGACTATGGCTACACCTTC
>NA|13|many|TRBV20-1|TRBJ2-1
CSAPRDANNEQFF
TGCAGTGCTCCCCGGGACGCCAACAATGAGCAGTTCTTC
>NA|12|NA|TRBV28|TRBJ2-3
CASRATTDTQYF
TGTGCCAGCAGAGCTACCACAGATACGCAGTATTTT
>TRBD2|16|NA|TRBV5-1|TRBJ2-2
CASSLGLAGPFGELFF
TGCGCCAGCAGCTTGGGACTAGCGGGACCCTTCGGGGAGCTGTTTTTT
>TRBD2|17|few|TRBV10-2|TRBJ2-1
CASSESIWAGGRNEQFF
TGCGCCAGCAGTGAGTCGATATGGGCGGGAGGTAGGAATGAGCAGTTCTTC
>NA|15|NA|TRBV20-1|TRBJ2-1
CSAYTGTRSYNEQFF
TGCAGTGCTTACACCGGGACTCGTTCCTACAATGAGCAGTTCTTC
>NA|16|NA|TRBV15|TRBJ1-3
CATSRVGRRLGNTIYF
TGTGCCACCAGCAGAGTCGGCAGGCGGCTTGGAAACACCATATATTTT
>TRBD2|17|NA|TRBV20-1|TRBJ2-1
CSAKDLSGEGGYNEQFF
TGCAGTGCTAAAGATCTGTCTGGGGAGGGCGGCTACAATGAGCAGTTCTTC
>NA|14|few|TRBV14|TRBJ2-3
CANLFTPFGDTQYF
TGTGCCAACCTCTTTACCCCATTCGGAGATACGCAGTATTTT
>NA|16|few|TRBV7-2|TRBJ2-3
CASSLVLRDPSDTQYF
TGTGCCAGCAGCTTAGTGTTGCGGGATCCGTCAGATACGCAGTATTTT
>NA|13|few|TRBV20-1|TRBJ2-1
CSARGLALSEQFF
TGCAGTGCTCGCGGTCTAGCCCTGAGTGAGCAGTTCTTC
>TRBD2|14|NA|TRBV20-1|TRBJ2-3
CSAPGRRGGDTQYF
TGCAGTGCCCCCGGTCGGCGCGGGGGGGATACGCAGTATTTT
>NA|14|NA|TRBV7-8|TRBJ2-1
CASSSLTEYNEQFF
TGTGCCAGCAGCTCCTTGACCGAGTACAATGAGCAGTTCTTC
>TRBD1|14|NA|TRBV6-6|TRBJ2-1
CASRPGTGENEQFF
TGTGCCAGCAGACCCGGGACAGGGGAAAATGAGCAGTTCTTC
>NA|13|many|TRBV20-1|TRBJ2-1
CSAEWQGHNEQFF
TGCAGTGCGGAGTGGCAGGGGCACAATGAGCAGTTCTTC
>TRBD1|16|NA|TRBV4-3|TRBJ1-1
CASSQGGTGGNTEAFF
TGCGCCAGCAGCCAAGGTGGGACAGGGGGTAACACTGAAGCTTTCTTT
>NA|14|NA|TRBV6-2/TRBV6-3|TRBJ2-7
CASTPPATSYEQYF
TGTGCCAGCACCCCTCCGGCCACCTCCTACGAGCAGTACTTC
>NA|15|few|TRBV29-1|TRBJ1-1
CSPNQGGHLNTEAFF
TGCAGCCCCAATCAAGGAGGACATTTGAACACTGAAGCTTTCTTT
>NA|13|few|TRBV6-5|TRBJ1-4
CASSYSDDEKLFF
TGTGCCAGCAGTTACTCCGACGATGAAAAACTGTTTTTT
>NA|17|many|TRBV12-3/TRBV12-4|TRBJ1-5
CASASNGYSWGNQPQHF
TGTGCCAGCGCTTCCAATGGTTACAGTTGGGGCAATCAGCCCCAGCATTTT
>NA|13|few|TRBV30|TRBJ1-5
CAWSREGNQPQHF
TGTGCCTGGAGTCGGGAGGGAAATCAGCCCCAGCATTTT